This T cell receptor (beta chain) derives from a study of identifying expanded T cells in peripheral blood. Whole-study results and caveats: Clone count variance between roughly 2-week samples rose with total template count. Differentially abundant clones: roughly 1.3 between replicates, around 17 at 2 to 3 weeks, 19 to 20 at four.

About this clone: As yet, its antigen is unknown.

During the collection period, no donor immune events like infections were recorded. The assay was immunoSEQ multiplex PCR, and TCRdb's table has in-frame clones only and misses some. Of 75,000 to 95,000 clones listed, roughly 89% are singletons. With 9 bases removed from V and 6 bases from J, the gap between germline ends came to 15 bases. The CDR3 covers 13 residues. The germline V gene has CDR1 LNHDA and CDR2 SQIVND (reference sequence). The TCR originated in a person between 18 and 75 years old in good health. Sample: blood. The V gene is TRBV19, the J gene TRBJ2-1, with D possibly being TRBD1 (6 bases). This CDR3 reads CASSRTAGNEQFF. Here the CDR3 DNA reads TGTGCCAGCTCTCGGACAGCCGGCAATGAGCAGTTCTTC.